These T cell receptor beta chains were read from a single sample in a study of T cell repertoires in cytomegalovirus infection. Their antigens remain unidentified. Each CDR3 protein is one row after TCRdb ran MiXCR on the reads. This table has around 430,000 distinct CDR3 sequences, 42% appearing once. The sequencing here drew on cultured PBMCs, taken from culture after CMV antigen stimulation. The receptors come from a human donor in good health (CMV status not recorded). Some clones in this sample may be carry-over from other donors' samples. CDR3s include the opening cysteine and the closing phenylalanine or tryptophan.

J gene	V gene	CDR3 length	CDR3 protein
TRBJ2-7	TRBV11-2	15	CASSPPLAEGGEQYF
TRBJ2-7	TRBV4-3	15	CASSLGWQGPYEQYF
TRBJ2-7	TRBV7-6	15	CASSLAPGQGYEQYF
TRBJ2-3	TRBV6-8	15	CASSYSSGPTDTQYF
TRBJ2-7	TRBV4-3	14	CASSQDSRSYEQYF
TRBJ1-6	TRBV7-9	16	CASSLAWRQGGSPLHF
TRBJ2-3	TRBV7-6	15	CASSLVWGFTDTQYF
TRBJ2-2	TRBV7-8	16	CASSQTGFGSTGELFF
TRBJ2-2	TRBV2	13	CASIGERGGELFF
TRBJ2-5	TRBV3-1	14	CASSQGGTLGAQYF
TRBJ2-7	TRBV7-9	15	CASSTSGGRNYEQYF